Listed here are 7 T cell receptor beta chains from one sample, sequenced in a study of beta chain features in type 1 diabetes. Since all of the isolated RNA was reverse transcribed, expressed TCRB transcripts were what got sequenced. The method was immunoSEQ multiplex PCR; TCRdb's version includes in-frame clones alone and lacks a portion of them. This sample carries 350,000 to 450,000 clones, around 12% of them seen once, and the ten largest clones take 0.0095% to 0.011%. Study conclusions and caveats: Shorter TCRB CDR3s, moderately but significantly so, were found in Type 1 diabetes patients in all four CD4+ subsets.

No cognate antigen is known for these TCRs. What was sequenced was naive CD4+ T cells from blood. These receptors were obtained from a woman under 30 with type 1 diabetes.

The chain has TRBV7-9 and TRBJ2-7, with TRBD2 matching over 7 bases. Germline lookup yields CDR1 SEHNR and CDR2 FQNEAQ (reference sequence). This CDR3 has 16 amino acids. V shed 1 base, J shed 3 bases, and the junction held 9 bases outside the gene matches. The CDR3 DNA sequence: TGTGCCAGCAGCTTAGTCGCCCTAGCGGCTGACTACGAGCAGTACTTC. It yields the protein CASSLVALAADYEQYF.

The rearrangement joins TRBV4-1 to TRBJ2-7; D is undetermined. The CDR3 is 16 residues long. V was cut by 1 base and J by 3 bases, with 16 bases left in between. CDR1 and CDR2 (germline): MGHRA, YSYEKL. This CDR3 is CASSQGPVGTYYEQYF. CDR3 DNA: TGCGCCAGCAGCCAAGGGCCTGTGGGCACCTACTACGAGCAGTACTTC.

This clone was seen more than once but under ten times. The genes are TRBV14 and TRBJ2-1, with 7 bases lining up with TRBD2. Looked up from germline, CDR1 is SGHDN and CDR2 is FVKESK. The V and J ends lost 8 bases and 3 bases, in that order; junction bases with no gene match: 4. The CDR3 is made up of 13 amino acids. CDR3 sequence reads: CASSSGIYNEQFF. In nucleotides, the CDR3 is TGTGCCAGCTCGAGCGGGATCTACAATGAGCAGTTCTTC.

This clone was picked up a small number of times. This chain uses TRBV5-6 with TRBJ2-1; a weak D match, TRBD2 (6 bases). The germline V gene encodes CDR1 SGHDT and CDR2 YYEEEE. With 1 base removed from V and 4 bases from J, the gap between germline ends came to 15 bases. This CDR3 has 16 residues. The CDR3 nucleotides read TGTGCCAGCAGCTTGCGTACGGGGGTCCTATACAATGAGCAGTTCTTC. It encodes CASSLRTGVLYNEQFF.

The chain uses TRBV7-9 and TRBJ2-7; 8 bases are shared with TRBD1. Germline V gene data show CDR1 as SEHNR and CDR2 as FQNEAQ (reference sequence). The CDR3 runs 15 residues. The V and J ends lost 3 bases and 2 bases, in that order; junction bases with no gene match: 6. CDR3 region: CASSLMAGGPYEQYF. CDR3 sequence (DNA): TGTGCCAGCAGCTTGATGGCAGGGGGCCCCTACGAGCAGTACTTC.

This clone showed up just a few times. This sequence joins TRBV29-1 and TRBJ1-1; perhaps TRBD1 as D (5 bases). The CDR3 spans 15 residues. The V end was cut by 1 base, the J end by 4 bases, with 16 bases between. The germline gives CDR1 SQVTM, CDR2 ANQGSEA. The CDR3, as DNA: TGCAGCGTTGAAGGCGTGGGGGGGAGACGCACTGAAGCTTTCTTT. It is translated as CSVEGVGGRRTEAFF.

This clone was seen only a few times. The chain joins TRBV18 to TRBJ1-1; D not certain. The CDR3 loop spans 12 amino acids. Per the germline V gene, CDR1 is KGHSH and CDR2 is LQKENI. Trimming cost V 6 bases and J 4 bases, with 9 bases left between them. The CDR3 bases are TGTGCCAGCTCGCGATATTCCACTGAAGCTTTCTTT. This gives the protein CASSRYSTEAFF.